The rows below give T cell receptor beta chains drawn from one sample of a study of cytomegalovirus exposure and HLA in healthy donors. The method was immunoSEQ multiplex PCR; TCRdb's version includes in-frame clones alone and lacks a portion of them. In the table there are over 150,000 clones, over 60% of which are singletons. Specimen: PBMCs. These receptors all stem from a woman younger than 45 in good health and CMV-seronegative. Both conserved end residues are part of each CDR3. The D gene is left open where the match is weak. Some rows have no size entry. The others give once, few or many, or a class for an expanded clone.

V gene	clone size	D gene	J gene	CDR3 DNA	CDR3 protein
TRBV18	NA	NA	TRBJ2-3	TGTGCCAGCTCACCACCGGTCAGACTCACAGATACGCAGTATTTT	CASSPPVRLTDTQYF
TRBV5-6	NA	TRBD1	TRBJ1-5	TGTGCCAGCAGCTTCGGGACAGGGAATTTGGGCAATCAGCCCCAGCATTTT	CASSFGTGNLGNQPQHF
TRBV27	NA	NA	TRBJ2-1	TGTGCCAGCAGTAGCATACTCGCGGTCGCTGAGCAGTTCTTC	CASSSILAVAEQFF
TRBV4-1	NA	NA	TRBJ2-5	TGCGCCAGCAGCCAACCACCGGGGGGCCTGTTGGAGACCCAGTACTTC	CASSQPPGGLLETQYF
TRBV6-1	few	NA	TRBJ1-2	TGTGCCAGCAGTGATCCGGGTATGGATGGCTACACCTTC	CASSDPGMDGYTF
TRBV15	once	NA	TRBJ2-5	TGTGCCACCAGCAGAGACGGTTATGGGCGAGAGACCCAGTACTTC	CATSRDGYGRETQYF
TRBV6-1	NA	NA	TRBJ1-5	TGTGCCAGCTCTGCTATCAATCAGCCCCAGCATTTT	CASSAINQPQHF
TRBV7-2	NA	TRBD2	TRBJ2-3	TGTGCCAGCAGCTTAGTTGCGGGGGGAACCCCAGATACGCAGTATTTT	CASSLVAGGTPDTQYF
TRBV29-1	NA	TRBD1	TRBJ1-4	TGCAGCGTTGCCATCGGGACAGGGGGCTTTAATGAAAAACTGTTTTTT	CSVAIGTGGFNEKLFF
TRBV30	NA	NA	TRBJ2-7	TGTGCCTGGAGGTCCCCCGGGAGAACCTACGAGCAGTACTTC	CAWRSPGRTYEQYF